The T cell receptor (beta chain) under discussion was sequenced for a study of blood T cells in healthy people across ages. A second roughly 6 to 12 cycle PCR used barcoded and J-beta primers. Using its own MiXCR run on the 5' RACE reads, TCRdb lists one record per CDR3 protein. The sample gives about 290,000 distinct CDR3 sequences, 27% of which show up once; around 30% is in the top ten. The CDR3 consists of 12 residues. Germline loops: CDR1 MDHEN, CDR2 SYDVKM. V shed 10 bases and J shed 7 bases, with 14 bases lying between them. Sequences were obtained from blood. This chain connects TRBV28 to TRBJ2-1; D is perhaps TRBD1 or TRBD2 (5 bases each). The receptor's source is a woman in her seventies in good health. For the CDR3, the DNA is TGTGCCACCACGGGGCTTAGGAATGAGCAGTTCTTC. Amino acids: CATTGLRNEQFF.